This TCR beta chain was sequenced for a study of cytomegalovirus exposure and HLA in healthy donors. The length of the CDR3 is 13 residues. The germline gives CDR1 PRHDT, CDR2 FYEKMQ (reference sequence). The V gene end was trimmed by 5 bases and the J gene end by 12 bases; junction bases not matched to a gene: 10. Use of 60 Vbeta and 13 Jbeta primers characterized the PCR. The method was immunoSEQ multiplex PCR; TCRdb's version includes in-frame clones alone and lacks a portion of them. The repertoire includes over 130,000 clones, roughly 77% of them detected once, and about 3.5% sits in the top ten.

The gene calls are TRBV13 and TRBJ2-1, with 7 bases lining up with TRBD1. This TCR was sampled from a human donor in good health. The sequencing sample was made of PBMCs. CDR3 nucleotide sequence: TGTGCCAGCAGCCTAAAGGACAGGAGCGGGCAGTTCTTC. As protein: CASSLKDRSGQFF. Full variable domain (outside the CDR3, taken from reference TRBV13 and TRBJ2-1): AAGVIQSPRHLIKEKRETATLKCYPIPRHDTVYWYQQGPGQDPQFLISFYEKMQSDKGSIPDRFSAQQFSDYHSELNMSSLELGDSALYFCASSLKDRSGQFFGPGTRLTVL.